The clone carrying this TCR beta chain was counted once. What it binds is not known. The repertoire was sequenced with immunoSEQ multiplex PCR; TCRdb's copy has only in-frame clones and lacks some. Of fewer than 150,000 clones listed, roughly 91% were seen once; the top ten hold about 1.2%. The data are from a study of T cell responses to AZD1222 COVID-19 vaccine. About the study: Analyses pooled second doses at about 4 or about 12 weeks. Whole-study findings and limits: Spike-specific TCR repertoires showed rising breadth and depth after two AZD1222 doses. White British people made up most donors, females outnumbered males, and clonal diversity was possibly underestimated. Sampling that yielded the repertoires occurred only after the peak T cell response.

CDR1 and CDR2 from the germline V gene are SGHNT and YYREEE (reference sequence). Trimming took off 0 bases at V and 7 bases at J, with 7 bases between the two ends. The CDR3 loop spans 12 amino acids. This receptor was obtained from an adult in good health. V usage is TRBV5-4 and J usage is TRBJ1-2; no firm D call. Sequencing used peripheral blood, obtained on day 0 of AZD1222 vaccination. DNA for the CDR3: TGTGCCAGCAGCTTGGATAGAAGTGGCTACACCTTC. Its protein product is CASSLDRSGYTF.